This paragraph covers one T cell receptor beta chain sequence. Attachment of unique molecular identifiers was made to individual cDNA molecules. MiXCR was run by TCRdb on the 5' RACE reads, yielding one entry per CDR3 protein. The sample records about 97,000 distinct CDR3 sequences, around 12% being singletons. This CDR3 comprises 16 residues. Germline V lookup: CDR1 WSHSY, CDR2 SAAADI. Deletions cut 6 bases from V and 0 bases from J, with 15 bases between. The sample originates from a study of early T cells in non-severe SARS-CoV-2 infection. Sequenced sample: whole blood. This chain uses TRBV10-2 with TRBJ2-1; D remains unclear. The clonotype comes from an adult who was a healthcare worker with PCR-confirmed SARS-CoV-2 infection or an uninfected control (not recorded which). The CDR3 DNA follows: TGCGCCAGCAGGGCAGACCTGGAAAGCTCCTACAATGAGCAGTTCTTC. Its protein product is CASRADLESSYNEQFF.